This entry features one T cell receptor beta chain sequence. This sample was taken from a study of T-cell reconstitution after alpha-beta-depleted transplantation in children. Construction of the TCRbeta library involved unique molecular identifiers. TCRdb re-derived calls from the PCR reads in MiXCR, one entry per CDR3 protein. Here the sample spans about 400,000 distinct CDR3 sequences, around 20% being singletons. Trimming cost V 5 bases and J 0 bases; bases outside gene matches: 8. CDR3 length: 17 residues. The receptor's source is a human donor who donated a stem cell graft to a child with acute myeloid leukemia. The material sequenced was PBMCs from the stem cell graft donor, taken from the stem cell graft. The rearrangement links TRBV12-3 or TRBV12-4 to TRBJ2-2, with 8 bases lining up with TRBD1. The chain's CDR3 is CASSTGTGSANTGELFF. In DNA, the CDR3 is TGTGCCAGCAGTACCGGGACAGGAAGCGCGAACACCGGGGAGCTGTTTTTT.